The table lists the clone carrying this T cell receptor (beta chain) with a few counts. TCRdb's table, derived via immunoSEQ multiplex PCR, lists solely in-frame clones and lacks some. The sample yields 200,000 to 300,000 clones, 88% seen once. The data were taken from a study of blood T cell repertoires in COVID-19. V lost 2 bases and J lost 5, with 15 bases in between. Germline values: CDR1 LGHNA, CDR2 YSLEER. The CDR3 runs to 16 residues. This chain connects TRBV4-3 to TRBJ2-2; TRBD2 might be the D (7 bases). The receptor comes from a woman aged 40 to 55 with acute COVID-19. Sequenced input: PBMCs or T cells enriched from blood (not recorded which). The chain's CDR3 is CASSQWGGAGTGELFF. The CDR3 DNA sequence: TGCGCCAGCAGCCAATGGGGGGGCGCGGGGACCGGGGAGCTGTTTTTT.